These T cell receptor beta chains were read from a single sample in a study of shared clonotypes between healthy human individuals. The method was immunoSEQ multiplex PCR; TCRdb's version includes in-frame clones alone and lacks a portion of them. This table holds about 680,000 clones, about 90% found once. Specimen: naive CD8+ T cells sorted from blood. The receptors were gathered from a young man in good health. Both conserved end residues are part of each CDR3. A D gene is named only where the DNA matches it firmly. Rows give clone size only sometimes, using once, few, many, or a class for an expanded clone.

j_gene	v_gene	abundance	d_gene	CDR3nt	CDR3aa
TRBJ2-5	TRBV4-1	NA	NA	TGCGCCAGCAGCCCAGGGGCAGCTTCACAAGAGACCCAGTACTTC	CASSPGAASQETQYF
TRBJ2-5	TRBV4-1	NA	TRBD2	TGCGCCAGCACACCGACTAGCTCAGAGTACGAGACCCAGTACTTC	CASTPTSSEYETQYF
TRBJ1-2	TRBV15	NA	TRBD1	TGTGCCACCAGCGGCACAGGGGGCAACTATGGCTACACCTTC	CATSGTGGNYGYTF
TRBJ1-2	TRBV29-1	NA	NA	TGCAGCGTAAGGAGGGTAGATAACTATGGCTACACCTTC	CSVRRVDNYGYTF
TRBJ2-3	TRBV7-9	NA	NA	TGTGCCAGCATGAGGCTAGATACGCAGTATTTT	CASMRLDTQYF
TRBJ2-3	TRBV11-2	NA	TRBD2	TGTGCCAGCAGCGAATATGGACTAGCAAGCACAGATACGCAGTATTTT	CASSEYGLASTDTQYF
TRBJ1-1	TRBV9	NA	NA	TGTGCCAGCAGTGGAGGACAACGGAACACTGAAGCTTTCTTT	CASSGGQRNTEAFF
TRBJ2-7	TRBV27	NA	TRBD1	TGTGCCAGCAGGTCCGGGCGGGCAGGGGGTAACGAGCAGTACTTC	CASRSGRAGGNEQYF
TRBJ1-1	TRBV2	NA	NA	TGTGCCAGCTTCCGTTGGGACACTGAAGCTTTCTTT	CASFRWDTEAFF
TRBJ1-2	TRBV10-2	NA	NA	TGCGCCAGCAGTGATTCGCCGGTCTATGGCTACACCTTC	CASSDSPVYGYTF
TRBJ2-7	TRBV4-1	NA	TRBD2	TGCGCCAGCAGCCAAGGGGGACTAGCGTCCTCCTACGAGCAGTACTTC	CASSQGGLASSYEQYF
TRBJ1-3	TRBV5-1	NA	TRBD1	TGCGCCAGCAGCTGGGACAGGGGAACTGGAAACACCATATATTTT	CASSWDRGTGNTIYF
TRBJ2-1	TRBV6-6	NA	TRBD2	TGTGCCAGCAGTTACCTGACTAGCGGGAGTGGCAATGAGCAGTTCTTC	CASSYLTSGSGNEQFF
TRBJ2-7	TRBV29-1	NA	NA	TGCAGCGTTGTGGACAACTCCTACGAGCAGTACTTC	CSVVDNSYEQYF
TRBJ2-1	TRBV10-1	NA	TRBD2	TGCGCCAGCAGTGAGTCTAAGGTAGCGGGAAGGCTCTACAATGAGCAGTTCTTC	CASSESKVAGRLYNEQFF
TRBJ2-5	TRBV28	NA	NA	TGTGCCAGCGTTCCATCTGAAATCGAGACCCAGTACTTC	CASVPSEIETQYF
TRBJ2-7	TRBV28	NA	NA	TGTGCCAGCAGTGGGGACCCGACCTACGAGCAGTACTTC	CASSGDPTYEQYF
TRBJ2-2	TRBV11-3	many	NA	TGTGCCAGCAGCACCGGACTGGAGCTGTTTTTT	CASSTGLELFF
TRBJ2-7	TRBV6-1	NA	NA	TGTGCCAGCAGTACCCGGGAGCCCTACGAGCAGTACTTC	CASSTREPYEQYF
TRBJ2-7	TRBV7-6	once	NA	TGTGCCAGCAGCTTAGGGGATGGTTATGGCTACGAGCAGTACTTC	CASSLGDGYGYEQYF
TRBJ2-3	TRBV7-9	once	NA	TGTGCCAGCAGCCCCCCCTTGCGGGGCAGCACAGATACGCAGTATTTT	CASSPPLRGSTDTQYF
TRBJ1-4	TRBV7-9	once	TRBD1	TGTGCCTCTCAGACAGGGAATGTTGAAAAACTGTTTTTT	CASQTGNVEKLFF
TRBJ2-1	TRBV7-6	NA	TRBD2	TGTGCCAGCAGCTTAGGTGGTAGCGGGAGCTATGAGCAGTTCTTC	CASSLGGSGSYEQFF
TRBJ2-7	TRBV28	NA	TRBD1	TGTGCCAGCAGTCATAGAGTTGACAGGGGGCTCCGAAGGTCCTACGAGCAGTACTTC	CASSHRVDRGLRRSYEQYF
TRBJ2-5	TRBV29-1	NA	TRBD1	TGCAGCGTTGAGGGGACAGAGAGGGGCCAAGAGACCCAGTACTTC	CSVEGTERGQETQYF
TRBJ2-7	TRBV7-9	NA	TRBD2	TGTGCCAGCACCGGGGGGGAGCTAGCGGGTAACTACGAGCAGTACTTC	CASTGGELAGNYEQYF
TRBJ2-7	TRBV5-1	once	NA	TGCGCCAGCAGCCCGGGGACACTACTTACCTACGAGCAGTACTTC	CASSPGTLLTYEQYF
TRBJ2-1	TRBV14	NA	NA	TGTGCCAGCAGCCCTACCTTGGCTGGGGCGACGGCCTACAATGAGCAGTTCTTC	CASSPTLAGATAYNEQFF
TRBJ2-7	TRBV9	NA	NA	TGTGCCAGCAGCGTGACGGGACTCCCAACCTACGAGCAGTACTTC	CASSVTGLPTYEQYF
TRBJ2-2	TRBV7-6	NA	NA	TGTGCCAGCAGCTTAGTTTTAGGGACCAACACCGGGGAGCTGTTTTTT	CASSLVLGTNTGELFF
TRBJ2-1	TRBV4-1	once	NA	TGCGCCAGCAGCCACCCGAAGGCAGGGTTAGGTGAGCAGTTCTTC	CASSHPKAGLGEQFF